This passage covers 13 T cell receptor beta chains from one sample sequenced in a study of T cell responses to AZD1222 COVID-19 vaccine. TCRdb's copy holds only in-frame clones and misses some; the assay was immunoSEQ multiplex PCR. This sample has 200,000 or so clones, with 85% to 90% found just once. The starting material was peripheral blood, obtained on day 0 of AZD1222 vaccination. All receptors derive from an adult in good health.

This clone was detected once. The CDR3 spells CASGPGTGLNQPQHF. Written as DNA, the CDR3 is TGTGCCAGCGGACCTGGGACGGGACTTAATCAGCCCCAGCATTTT. V and J are TRBV25-1 and TRBJ1-5; a possible D gene is TRBD1 (5 bases). The CDR3 length is 15 residues. V was pared by 8 bases and J by 4 bases, with 18 bases between. The germline CDR1 and CDR2 sequences are MGHDK and SYGVNS.

This sequence joins TRBV5-1 and TRBJ2-5; D may match TRBD1 or TRBD2 (5 bases each). V lost 4 bases, J lost 3 bases, and 13 bases lay in between. Looked up from germline, CDR1 is SGHRS and CDR2 is YFSETQ. The CDR3 runs to 14 residues. CDR3 sequence reads: CASSPGTDKETQYF. The CDR3 coding sequence is TGCGCCAGCAGCCCCGGGACCGATAAAGAGACCCAGTACTTC. The complete variable domain, with remaining parts taken from reference TRBV5-1 and TRBJ2-5, reads KAGVTQTPRYLIKTRGQQVTLSCSPISGHRSVSWYQQTPGQGLQFLFEYFSETQRNKGNFPGRFSGRQFSNSRSEMNVSTLELGDSALYLCASSPGTDKETQYFGPGTRLLVL.

The chain uses TRBV5-5 and TRBJ1-5; D uncertain. The germline V and J ends were trimmed by 0 bases and 3 bases, with 10 bases remaining between them. The CDR3 length is 15 residues. In germline, CDR1 is SGHKS, CDR2 YYEKEE (reference sequence). The CDR3 bases are TGTGCCAGCAGCTTGGTATGGGGTAACAATCAGCCCCAGCATTTT. This codes for CASSLVWGNNQPQHF.

This chain uses TRBV24-1 with TRBJ1-6, with D perhaps TRBD1 (5 bases). V lost 5 bases and J 9 bases, leaving 10 bases between the germline ends. The CDR3 loop spans 13 amino acids. Germline V gene lookup returns CDR1 KGHDR and CDR2 SFDVKD. Here the CDR3 reads CATSGPQGSPLHF. CDR3 DNA sequence: TGTGCCACCAGTGGACCCCAGGGTTCACCCCTCCACTTT.

This rearrangement joins TRBV4-1 to TRBJ1-1; D is ambiguous. Germline CDR1 is MGHRA and CDR2 is YSYEKL. This CDR3 is 14 amino acids long. Trimming left V 4 bases short and J 1 base short, with 10 bases between. Here the CDR3 reads CASSPTRGNTEAFF. The CDR3, as DNA: TGCGCCAGCAGCCCCACCCGAGGGAACACTGAAGCTTTCTTT.

The chain has TRBV10-3 and TRBJ2-7, with 10 bases that match TRBD1. Trimming at V came to 2 bases and at J to 3 bases, leaving 4 bases not matched to a gene. CDR1 and CDR2 (germline): ENHRY, SYGVKD. CDR3 length equals 15 residues. The CDR3 DNA reads TGTGCCATCAGTGAGGGGGACAGGGGCCGCTACGAGCAGTACTTC. This codes for CAISEGDRGRYEQYF.

This clone has a handful of counts. The chain recombines TRBV9 with TRBJ1-2, with 9 bases fitting TRBD1. The germline CDR1 and CDR2 sequences are SGDLS and YYNGEE. The CDR3 length is 15 residues. After removal of 3 bases from V and 4 bases from J, the junction contained 7 bases not matched to a gene. CDR3 coding DNA: TGTGCCAGCAGCGCTGACAGGGGGAGGACCTATGGCTACACCTTC. Residues: CASSADRGRTYGYTF.

This chain connects TRBV28 to TRBJ1-4; no clear D. The CDR3 has 14 residues. Per germline, CDR1 MDHEN and CDR2 SYDVKM. Trimming took off 11 bases at V and 0 bases at J, with 13 bases between the two ends. The CDR3 loop reads CAAAEGATNEKLFF. CDR3 nucleotides: TGTGCCGCAGCGGAGGGCGCAACTAATGAAAAACTGTTTTTT.

The V gene is TRBV28, the J gene TRBJ2-7; D perhaps matches TRBD1 (6 bases). The V end was cut by 2 bases, the J end by 3 bases, with 11 bases between. There are 14 residues in the CDR3. CDR1 MDHEN and CDR2 SYDVKM come from the germline V gene. The CDR3, as DNA: TGTGCCAGCAGTTTAAGGGGACAATTCTACGAGCAGTACTTC. Protein sequence: CASSLRGQFYEQYF.

V gene TRBV5-1 combines with J gene TRBJ2-7, with TRBD2 matching over 9 bases. Germline V gene sequence: CDR1 SGHRS, CDR2 YFSETQ. After removal of 1 base from V and 1 base from J, the junction contained 9 bases not matched to a gene. CDR3 size: 17 residues. CDR3 residues: CASSLFILAGQSYEQYF. The CDR3 bases are TGCGCCAGCAGCTTGTTTATCCTAGCGGGGCAGTCCTACGAGCAGTACTTC.

The gene calls are TRBV27 and TRBJ2-7; a possible D gene is TRBD1 (5 bases). V lost 7 bases and J lost 1, with 11 bases in between. This CDR3 spans 13 amino acids. Germline CDR1 and CDR2: MNHEY and SMNVEV (reference sequence). CDR3 nucleotides: TGTGCCAGCACGGGCAGGGAATCCTACGAGCAGTACTTC. Its protein is CASTGRESYEQYF.

This clone was found once. The chain couples TRBV6-5 to TRBJ1-2; tentative D call: TRBD1 (6 bases). There are 15 residues in the CDR3. Germline CDR1 MNHEY, CDR2 SVGAGI. V shed 6 bases and J shed 4 bases, with 18 bases lying between them. CDR3 in amino acids: CASRLTQQGPYGYTF. The CDR3 region has the DNA TGTGCCAGCAGACTTACCCAACAGGGTCCCTATGGCTACACCTTC.

The rearrangement uses TRBV5-6 and TRBJ2-1; 11 bases line up with TRBD2. The germline gives CDR1 SGHDT, CDR2 YYEEEE. The junction had 9 bases not matched to a gene; V was cut back by 4 bases and J by 6 bases. The CDR3 length is 16 residues. Written as DNA, the CDR3 is TGTGCCAGCAGCAGGCTAGCGGGGGGTCCATCCAATGAGCAGTTCTTC. Protein product: CASSRLAGGPSNEQFF.